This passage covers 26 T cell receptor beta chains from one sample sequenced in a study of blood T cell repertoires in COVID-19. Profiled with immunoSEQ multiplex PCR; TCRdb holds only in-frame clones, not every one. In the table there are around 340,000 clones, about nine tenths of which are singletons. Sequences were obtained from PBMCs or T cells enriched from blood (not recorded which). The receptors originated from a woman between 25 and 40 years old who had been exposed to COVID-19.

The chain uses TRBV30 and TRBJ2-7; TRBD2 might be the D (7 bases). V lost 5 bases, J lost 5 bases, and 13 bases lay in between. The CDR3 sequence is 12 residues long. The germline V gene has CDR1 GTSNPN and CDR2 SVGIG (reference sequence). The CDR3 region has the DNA TGTGCCTGGTGGGGGGGCGGGCACGAGCAGTACTTC. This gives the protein CAWWGGGHEQYF.

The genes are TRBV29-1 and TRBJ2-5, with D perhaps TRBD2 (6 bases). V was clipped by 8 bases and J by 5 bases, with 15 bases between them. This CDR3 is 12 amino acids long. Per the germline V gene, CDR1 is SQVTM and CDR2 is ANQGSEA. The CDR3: CSTQEGRETQYF. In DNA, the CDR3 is TGCAGCACCCAGGAGGGCCGTGAGACCCAGTACTTC. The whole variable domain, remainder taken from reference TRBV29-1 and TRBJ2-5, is SAVISQKPSRDICQRGTSLTIQCQVDSQVTMMFWYRQQPGQSLTLIATANQGSEATYESGFVIDKFPISRPNLTFSTLTVSNMSPEDSSIYLCSTQEGRETQYFGPGTRLLVL.

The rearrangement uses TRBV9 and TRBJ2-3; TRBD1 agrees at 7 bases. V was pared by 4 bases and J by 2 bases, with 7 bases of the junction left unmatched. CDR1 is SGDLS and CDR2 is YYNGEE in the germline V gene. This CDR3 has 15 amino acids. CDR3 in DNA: TGTGCCAGCAGCCCCTCCGGGACAGACACAGATACGCAGTATTTT. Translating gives CASSPSGTDTDTQYF.

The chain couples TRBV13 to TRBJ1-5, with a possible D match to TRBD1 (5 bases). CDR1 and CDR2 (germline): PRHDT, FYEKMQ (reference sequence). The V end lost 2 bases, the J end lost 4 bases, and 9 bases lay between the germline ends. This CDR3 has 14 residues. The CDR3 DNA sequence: TGTGCCAGCAGCTTATGGGGGGGGAATCAGCCCCAGCATTTT. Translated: CASSLWGGNQPQHF.

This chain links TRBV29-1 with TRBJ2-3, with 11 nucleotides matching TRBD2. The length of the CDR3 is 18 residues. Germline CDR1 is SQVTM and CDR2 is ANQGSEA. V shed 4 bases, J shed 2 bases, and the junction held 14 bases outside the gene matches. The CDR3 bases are TGCAGCGTTGCCGGACATTTATGGACTAGCGGGCTCACAGATACGCAGTATTTT. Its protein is CSVAGHLWTSGLTDTQYF.

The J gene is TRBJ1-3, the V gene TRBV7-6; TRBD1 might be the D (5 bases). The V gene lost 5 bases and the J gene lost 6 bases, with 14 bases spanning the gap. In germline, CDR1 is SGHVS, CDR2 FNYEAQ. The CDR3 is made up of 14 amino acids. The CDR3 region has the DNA TGTGCCAGCAGCCCTAGCGGGGCAGCAAACACCATATATTTT. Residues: CASSPSGAANTIYF.

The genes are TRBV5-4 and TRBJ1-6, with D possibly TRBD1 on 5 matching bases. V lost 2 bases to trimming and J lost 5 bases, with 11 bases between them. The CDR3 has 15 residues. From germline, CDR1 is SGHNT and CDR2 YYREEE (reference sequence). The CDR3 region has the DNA TGTGCCAGCAGCTTAGACGGGGGAGATAATTCACCCCTCCACTTT. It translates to CASSLDGGDNSPLHF.

The CDR3 DNA reads TGTGCCAGCAGCCAATTTGTGGGAGGGGGGTCCTACAATGAGCAGTTCTTC. Translating gives CASSQFVGGGSYNEQFF. The chain carries TRBV14 and TRBJ2-1; TRBD2 might be the D (7 bases). The CDR3 extends over 17 amino acids. Germline V lookup: CDR1 SGHDN, CDR2 FVKESK. The V gene lost 2 bases and the J gene lost 1 base, with 15 bases spanning the gap.

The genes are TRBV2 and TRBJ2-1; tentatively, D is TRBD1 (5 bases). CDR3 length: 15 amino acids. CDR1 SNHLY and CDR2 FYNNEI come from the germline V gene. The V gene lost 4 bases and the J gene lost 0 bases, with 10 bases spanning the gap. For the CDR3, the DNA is TGTGCCAGCAGTGTCGATAGGGGCTCCTACAATGAGCAGTTCTTC. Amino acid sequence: CASSVDRGSYNEQFF.

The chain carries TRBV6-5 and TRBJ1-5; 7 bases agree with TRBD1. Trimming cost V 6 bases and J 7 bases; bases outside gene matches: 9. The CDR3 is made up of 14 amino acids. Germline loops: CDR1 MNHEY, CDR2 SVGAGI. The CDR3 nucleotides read TGTGCCAGCAGCCGCGACAGGGAGAAACAGCCCCAGCATTTT. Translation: CASSRDREKQPQHF.

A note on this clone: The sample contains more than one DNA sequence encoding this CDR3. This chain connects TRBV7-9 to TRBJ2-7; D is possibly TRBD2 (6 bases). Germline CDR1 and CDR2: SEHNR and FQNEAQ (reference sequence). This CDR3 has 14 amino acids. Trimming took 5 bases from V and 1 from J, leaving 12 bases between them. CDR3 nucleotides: TGTGCCAGCAGCCTACGGGAGCTATCCTACGAGCAGTACTTC. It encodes CASSLRELSYEQYF.

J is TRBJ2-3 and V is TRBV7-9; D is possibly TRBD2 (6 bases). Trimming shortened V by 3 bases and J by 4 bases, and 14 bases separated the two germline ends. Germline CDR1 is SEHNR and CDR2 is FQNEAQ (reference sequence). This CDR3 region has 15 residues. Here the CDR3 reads CASSLSAGRADTQYF. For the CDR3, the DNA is TGTGCCAGCAGCTTGAGTGCGGGAAGGGCAGATACGCAGTATTTT.

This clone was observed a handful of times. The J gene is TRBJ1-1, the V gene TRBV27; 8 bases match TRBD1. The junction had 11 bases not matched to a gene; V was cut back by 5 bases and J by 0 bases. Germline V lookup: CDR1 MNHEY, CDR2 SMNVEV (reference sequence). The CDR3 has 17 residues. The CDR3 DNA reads TGTGCCAGCAGTCTCCCCAGGGGACAGGAGATGAACACTGAAGCTTTCTTT. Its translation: CASSLPRGQEMNTEAFF.

For the CDR3, the DNA is TGCGCCAGCAGCAAAGCAGGGGTCTATGGCTACACCTTC. It translates to CASSKAGVYGYTF. The V gene is TRBV5-1, the J gene TRBJ1-2; D perhaps matches TRBD1 (6 bases). This CDR3 has 13 residues. The V end was cut by 4 bases, the J end by 4 bases, with 11 bases between. Germline CDR1 reads SGHRS; CDR2 reads YFSETQ.

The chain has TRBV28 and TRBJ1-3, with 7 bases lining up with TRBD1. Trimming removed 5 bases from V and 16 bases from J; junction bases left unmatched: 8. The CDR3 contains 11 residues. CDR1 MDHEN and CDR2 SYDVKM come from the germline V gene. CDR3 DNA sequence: TGTGCCAGCAGTACACAGGGGAACGGGTATTTT. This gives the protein CASSTQGNGYF.

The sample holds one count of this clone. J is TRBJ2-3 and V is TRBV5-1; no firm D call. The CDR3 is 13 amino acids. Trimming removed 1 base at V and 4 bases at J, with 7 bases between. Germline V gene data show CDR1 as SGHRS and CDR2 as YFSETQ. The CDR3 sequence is CASSLTPADTQYF. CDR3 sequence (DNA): TGCGCCAGCAGCTTGACCCCGGCAGATACGCAGTATTTT.

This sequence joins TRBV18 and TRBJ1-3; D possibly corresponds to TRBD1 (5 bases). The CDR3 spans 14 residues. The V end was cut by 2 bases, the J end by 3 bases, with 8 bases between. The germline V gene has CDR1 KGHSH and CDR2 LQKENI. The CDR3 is CASSPTQGGNTIYF. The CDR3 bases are TGTGCCAGCTCACCAACCCAGGGTGGAAACACCATATATTTT. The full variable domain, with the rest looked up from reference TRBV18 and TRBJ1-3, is NAGVMQNPRHLVRRRGQEARLRCSPMKGHSHVYWYRQLPEEGLKFMVYLQKENIIDESGMPKERFSAEFPKEGPSILRIQQVVRGDSAAYFCASSPTQGGNTIYFGEGSWLTVV.

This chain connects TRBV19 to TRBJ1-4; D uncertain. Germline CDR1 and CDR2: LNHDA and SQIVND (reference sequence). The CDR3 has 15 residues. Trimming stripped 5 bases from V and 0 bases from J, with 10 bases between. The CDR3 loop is CASSGVRATNEKLFF. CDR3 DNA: TGTGCCAGTAGTGGGGTGAGGGCAACTAATGAAAAACTGTTTTTT.

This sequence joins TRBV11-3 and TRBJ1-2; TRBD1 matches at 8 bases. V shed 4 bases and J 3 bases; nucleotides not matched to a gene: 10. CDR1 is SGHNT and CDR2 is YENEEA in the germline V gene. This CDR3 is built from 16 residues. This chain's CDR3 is CASSSSGGPVDYGYTF. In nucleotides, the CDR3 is TGTGCCAGCAGCTCTTCAGGGGGCCCAGTGGACTATGGCTACACCTTC.

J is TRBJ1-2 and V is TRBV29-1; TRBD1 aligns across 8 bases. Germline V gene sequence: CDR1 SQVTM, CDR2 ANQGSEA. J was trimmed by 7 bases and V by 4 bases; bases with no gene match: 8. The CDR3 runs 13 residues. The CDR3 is CSVVPGGAAGYTF. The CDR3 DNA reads TGCAGCGTTGTTCCAGGGGGCGCCGCTGGCTACACCTTC.

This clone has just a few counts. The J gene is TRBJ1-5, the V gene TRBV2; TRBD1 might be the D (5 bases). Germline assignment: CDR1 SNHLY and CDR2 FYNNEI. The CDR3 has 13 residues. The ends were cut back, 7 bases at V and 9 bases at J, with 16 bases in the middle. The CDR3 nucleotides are TGTGCCAGCAAGGGAGGGGCCCCCGGGCCCCAGCATTTT. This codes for CASKGGAPGPQHF.

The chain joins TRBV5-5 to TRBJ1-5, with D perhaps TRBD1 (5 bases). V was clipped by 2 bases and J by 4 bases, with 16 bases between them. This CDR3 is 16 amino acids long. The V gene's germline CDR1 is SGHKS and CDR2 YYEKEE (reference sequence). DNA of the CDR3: TGTGCCAGCAGCTTTCAGACCAGCAGGGTAAATCAGCCCCAGCATTTT. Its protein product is CASSFQTSRVNQPQHF.

The CDR3 nucleotides are TGTGCCAGTAGTCCGTCCCCACGAGGGTCCCATGGCTACACCTTC. It codes for CASSPSPRGSHGYTF. The rearrangement links TRBV19 to TRBJ1-2; no reliable D call. The CDR3 consists of 15 residues. V was cut by 5 bases and J by 6 bases, with 19 bases left in between. Germline loops: CDR1 LNHDA, CDR2 SQIVND (reference sequence). Filled out from reference TRBV19 and TRBJ1-2, the complete variable domain reads DGGITQSPKYLFRKEGQNVTLSCEQNLNHDAMYWYRQDPGQGLRLIYYSQIVNDFQKGDIAEGYSVSREKKESFPLTVTSAQKNPTAFYLCASSPSPRGSHGYTFGSGTRLTVV.

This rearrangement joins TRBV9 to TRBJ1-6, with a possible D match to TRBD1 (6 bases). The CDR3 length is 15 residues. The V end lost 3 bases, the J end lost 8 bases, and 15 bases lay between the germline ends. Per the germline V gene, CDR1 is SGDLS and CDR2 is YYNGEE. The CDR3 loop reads CASSATGHNDSPLHF. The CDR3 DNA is TGTGCCAGCAGCGCGACAGGCCATAATGATTCACCCCTCCACTTT.

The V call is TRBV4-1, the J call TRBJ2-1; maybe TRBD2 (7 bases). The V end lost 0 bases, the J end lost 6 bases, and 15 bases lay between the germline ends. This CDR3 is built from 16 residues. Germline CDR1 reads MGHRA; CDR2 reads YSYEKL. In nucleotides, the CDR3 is TGCGCCAGCAGCCAAGAGCAGGGGAGGGTATTCAATGAGCAGTTCTTC. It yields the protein CASSQEQGRVFNEQFF.

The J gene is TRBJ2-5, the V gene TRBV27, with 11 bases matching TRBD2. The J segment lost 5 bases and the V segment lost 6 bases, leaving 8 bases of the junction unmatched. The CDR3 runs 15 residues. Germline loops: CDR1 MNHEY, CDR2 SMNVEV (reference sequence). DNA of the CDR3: TGTGCCAGCAGATTAGCGGGAGGGCCAAGGGAGACCCAGTACTTC. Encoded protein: CASRLAGGPRETQYF.